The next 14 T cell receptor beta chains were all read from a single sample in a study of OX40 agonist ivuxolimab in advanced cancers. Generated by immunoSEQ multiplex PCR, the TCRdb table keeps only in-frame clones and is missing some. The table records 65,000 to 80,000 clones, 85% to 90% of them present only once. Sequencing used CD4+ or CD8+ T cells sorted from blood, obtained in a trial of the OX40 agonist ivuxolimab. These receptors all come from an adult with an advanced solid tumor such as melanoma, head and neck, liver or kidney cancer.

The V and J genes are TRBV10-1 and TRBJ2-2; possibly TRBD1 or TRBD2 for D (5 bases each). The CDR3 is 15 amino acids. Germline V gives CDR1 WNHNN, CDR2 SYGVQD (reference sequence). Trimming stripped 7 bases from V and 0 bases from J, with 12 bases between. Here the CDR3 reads CASTSGTANTGELFF. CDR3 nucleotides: TGCGCCAGCACCTCGGGGACCGCGAACACCGGGGAGCTGTTTTTT.

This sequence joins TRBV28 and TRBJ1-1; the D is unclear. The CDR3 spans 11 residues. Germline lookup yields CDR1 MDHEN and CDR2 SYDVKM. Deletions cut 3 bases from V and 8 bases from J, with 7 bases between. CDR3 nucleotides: TGTGCCAGCAGTTTTGTGACAGAAGCTTTCTTT. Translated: CASSFVTEAFF. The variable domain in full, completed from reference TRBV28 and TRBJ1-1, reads DVKVTQSSRYLVKRTGEKVFLECVQDMDHENMFWYRQDPGLGLRLIYFSYDVKMKEKGDIPEGYSVSREKKERFSLILESASTNQTSMYLCASSFVTEAFFGQGTRLTVV.

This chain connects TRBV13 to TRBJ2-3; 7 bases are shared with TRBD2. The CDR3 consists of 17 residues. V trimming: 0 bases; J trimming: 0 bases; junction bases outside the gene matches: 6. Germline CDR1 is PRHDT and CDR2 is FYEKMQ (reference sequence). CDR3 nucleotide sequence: TGTGCCAGCAGCTTAGGCCCTAGCGGTCCTAGCACAGATACGCAGTATTTT. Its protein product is CASSLGPSGPSTDTQYF.

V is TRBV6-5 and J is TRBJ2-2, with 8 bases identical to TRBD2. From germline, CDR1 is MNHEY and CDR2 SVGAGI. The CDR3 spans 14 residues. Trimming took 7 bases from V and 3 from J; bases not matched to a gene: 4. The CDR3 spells CASTREGHTGELFF. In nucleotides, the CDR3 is TGTGCCAGCACCCGGGAGGGCCACACCGGGGAGCTGTTTTTT.

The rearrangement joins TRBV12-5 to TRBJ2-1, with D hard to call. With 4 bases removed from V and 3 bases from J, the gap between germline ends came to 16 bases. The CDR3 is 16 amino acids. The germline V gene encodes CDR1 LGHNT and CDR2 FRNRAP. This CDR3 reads CASGWLSGGVYNEQFF. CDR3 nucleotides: TGTGCTAGTGGTTGGCTGAGTGGCGGCGTCTACAATGAGCAGTTCTTC.

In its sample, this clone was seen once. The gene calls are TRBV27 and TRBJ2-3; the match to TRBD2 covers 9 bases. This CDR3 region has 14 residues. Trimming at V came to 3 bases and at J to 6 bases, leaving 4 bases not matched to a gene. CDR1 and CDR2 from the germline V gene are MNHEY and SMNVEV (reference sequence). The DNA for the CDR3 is TGTGCCAGCAGTTTTAGCGGGAGAGGCGATACGCAGTATTTT. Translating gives CASSFSGRGDTQYF.

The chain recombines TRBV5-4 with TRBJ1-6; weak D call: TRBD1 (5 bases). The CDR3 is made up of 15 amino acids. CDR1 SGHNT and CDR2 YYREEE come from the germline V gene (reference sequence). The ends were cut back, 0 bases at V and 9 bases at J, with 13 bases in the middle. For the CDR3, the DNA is TGTGCCAGCAGCTTGGTTGGTCAGGGTGGTTCACCCCTCCACTTT. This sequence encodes CASSLVGQGGSPLHF.

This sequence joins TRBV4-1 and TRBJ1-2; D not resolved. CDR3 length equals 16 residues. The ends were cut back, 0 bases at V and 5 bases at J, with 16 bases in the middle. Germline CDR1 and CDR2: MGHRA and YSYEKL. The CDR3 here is CASSQDEDLALYGYTF. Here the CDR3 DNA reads TGCGCCAGCAGCCAAGATGAGGATCTCGCCTTGTATGGCTACACCTTC.

CDR3 nucleotide sequence: TGTGCCAGCAGCTTAAGCGCTGGACTAGCGGGAGCAGATACGCAGTATTTT. Translation: CASSLSAGLAGADTQYF. V usage is TRBV11-3 and J usage is TRBJ2-3; 13 positions match TRBD2. Germline assignment: CDR1 SGHNT and CDR2 YENEEA. The CDR3 has 17 residues. The ends lost 2 bases at V and 4 bases at J; junction bases unmatched: 6.

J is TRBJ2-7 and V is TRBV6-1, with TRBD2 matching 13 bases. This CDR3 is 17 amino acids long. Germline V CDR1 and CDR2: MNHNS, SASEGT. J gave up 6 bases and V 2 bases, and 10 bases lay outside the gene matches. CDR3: CASSESWTSGRDREQYF. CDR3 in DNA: TGTGCCAGCAGTGAAAGTTGGACTAGCGGGAGAGACCGCGAGCAGTACTTC.

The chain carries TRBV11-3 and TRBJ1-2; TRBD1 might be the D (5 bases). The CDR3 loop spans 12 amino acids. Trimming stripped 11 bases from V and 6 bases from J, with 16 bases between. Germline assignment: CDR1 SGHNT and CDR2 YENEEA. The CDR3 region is CACSRRGDGYTF. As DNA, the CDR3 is TGTGCCTGCTCGCGCCGGGGCGATGGCTACACCTTC.

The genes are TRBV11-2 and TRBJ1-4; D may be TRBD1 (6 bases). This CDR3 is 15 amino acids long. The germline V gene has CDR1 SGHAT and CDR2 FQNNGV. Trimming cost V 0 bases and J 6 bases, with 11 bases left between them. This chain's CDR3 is CASSLDSTGHEKLFF. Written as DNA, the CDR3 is TGTGCCAGCAGCTTAGATAGTACAGGGCATGAAAAACTGTTTTTT.

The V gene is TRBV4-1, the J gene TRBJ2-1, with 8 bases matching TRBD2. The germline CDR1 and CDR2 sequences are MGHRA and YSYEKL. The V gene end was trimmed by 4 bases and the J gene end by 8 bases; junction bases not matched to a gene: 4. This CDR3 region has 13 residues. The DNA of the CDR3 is TGCGCCAGCAGCCCGGGACTAGTCGATGAGCAGTTCTTC. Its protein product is CASSPGLVDEQFF.

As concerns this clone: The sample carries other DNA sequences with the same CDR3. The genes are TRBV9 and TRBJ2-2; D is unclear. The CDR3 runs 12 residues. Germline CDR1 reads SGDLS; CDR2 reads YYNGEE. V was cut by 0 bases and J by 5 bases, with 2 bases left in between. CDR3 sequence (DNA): TGTGCCAGCAGCGTAGGGACCGGGGAGCTGTTTTTT. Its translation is CASSVGTGELFF.